This T cell receptor (beta chain) was retrieved from a study of T cells after yellow fever vaccination. At the level of the study: SMART-Seq v4 Ultra Low Input served to prepare low-cell-number fractions.

This clonotype was observed at least ten times. Its antigen is as yet unknown. Study-level findings and limits: The CD4 compartment and the CD8 compartment contained a small share of clonotypes in common. Post-booster samples contained most primary-vaccination clones (approximately 97% CD4, around 89% CD8).

This CDR3 has 14 residues. The V and J ends lost 4 bases and 4 bases respectively, with 10 bases between them. TCRdb passed the 5' RACE reads through MiXCR, listing each CDR3 protein once. The sample records about 110,000 distinct CDR3 sequences, 7% to 8.5% being singletons. The receptor was isolated from a young man who received the YFV17D yellow fever vaccine. Sequencing used CD8+ T cells sorted from PBMCs, obtained 45 days after the yellow fever booster vaccination. The genes are TRBV12-3 or TRBV12-4 and TRBJ1-4, with D unclear. In DNA, the CDR3 is TGTGCCAGCAGTTCCGGGGTCCTTAATGAAAAACTGTTTTTT. Protein sequence: CASSSGVLNEKLFF.